This T cell receptor (beta chain) was captured in a study of shared clonotypes between healthy human individuals. Trimming stripped 3 bases from V and 0 bases from J, with 16 bases between. This CDR3 contains 16 residues. Per germline, CDR1 SGHRS and CDR2 YFSETQ. Method: immunoSEQ multiplex PCR; TCRdb's copy keeps in-frame clones and lacks some. The table lists roughly 1.5 million clones, 95% to 99% of them singletons. The source material was naive CD4+ T cells sorted from blood. Subset meaning: CD45RA+ positively selected. This chain joins TRBV5-1 and TRBJ2-7; D possibly matches TRBD1 or TRBD2 (5 bases each). The sequence came from a man aged 30 to 39 in good health. CDR3 loop: CASSSEGSPISYEQYF. CDR3 sequence (DNA): TGCGCCAGCAGCTCCGAGGGGAGCCCTATCTCCTACGAGCAGTACTTC.